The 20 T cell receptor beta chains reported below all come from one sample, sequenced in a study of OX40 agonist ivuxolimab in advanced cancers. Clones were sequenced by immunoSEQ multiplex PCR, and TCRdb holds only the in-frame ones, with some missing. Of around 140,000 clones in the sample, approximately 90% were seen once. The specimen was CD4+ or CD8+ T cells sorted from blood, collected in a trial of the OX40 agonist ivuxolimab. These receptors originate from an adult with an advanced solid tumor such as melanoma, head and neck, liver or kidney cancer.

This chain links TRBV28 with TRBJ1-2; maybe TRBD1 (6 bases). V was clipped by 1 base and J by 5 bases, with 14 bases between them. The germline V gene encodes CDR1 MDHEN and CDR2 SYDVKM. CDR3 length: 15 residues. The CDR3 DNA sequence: TGTGCCAGCAGTTTATCGTTTAGGGGGGGATATGGCTACACCTTC. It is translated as CASSLSFRGGYGYTF.

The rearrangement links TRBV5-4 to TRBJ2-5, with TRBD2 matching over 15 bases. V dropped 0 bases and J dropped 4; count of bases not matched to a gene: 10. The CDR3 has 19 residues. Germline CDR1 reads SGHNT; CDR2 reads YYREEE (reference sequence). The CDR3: CASSLATGLAGGLAETQYF. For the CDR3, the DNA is TGTGCCAGCAGCTTGGCGACGGGACTAGCGGGAGGTTTGGCAGAGACCCAGTACTTC.

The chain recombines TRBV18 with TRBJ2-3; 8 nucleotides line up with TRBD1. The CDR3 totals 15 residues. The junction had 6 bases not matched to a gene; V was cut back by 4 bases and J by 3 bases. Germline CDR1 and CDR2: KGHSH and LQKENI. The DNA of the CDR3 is TGTGCCAGCTCACAAGGACAGGGAGGTACAGATACGCAGTATTTT. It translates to CASSQGQGGTDTQYF. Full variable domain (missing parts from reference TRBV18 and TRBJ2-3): NAGVMQNPRHLVRRRGQEARLRCSPMKGHSHVYWYRQLPEEGLKFMVYLQKENIIDESGMPKERFSAEFPKEGPSILRIQQVVRGDSAAYFCASSQGQGGTDTQYFGPGTRLTVL.

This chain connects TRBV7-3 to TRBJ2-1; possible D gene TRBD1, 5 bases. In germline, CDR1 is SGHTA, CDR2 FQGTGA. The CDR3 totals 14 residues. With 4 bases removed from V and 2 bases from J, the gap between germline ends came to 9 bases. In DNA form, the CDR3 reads TGTGCCAGCAGCTCCCGACAGACCTACAATGAGCAGTTCTTC. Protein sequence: CASSSRQTYNEQFF.

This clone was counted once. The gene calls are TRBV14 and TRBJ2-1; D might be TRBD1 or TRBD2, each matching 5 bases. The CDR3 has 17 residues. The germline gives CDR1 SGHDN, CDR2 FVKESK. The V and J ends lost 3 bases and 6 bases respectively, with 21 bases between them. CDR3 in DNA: TGTGCCAGCAGCCAGACTACCGGGACCTACCTGGTCAATGAGCAGTTCTTC. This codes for CASSQTTGTYLVNEQFF. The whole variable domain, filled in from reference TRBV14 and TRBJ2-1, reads EAGVTQFPSHSVIEKGQTVTLRCDPISGHDNLYWYRRVMGKEIKFLLHFVKESKQDESGMPNNRFLAERTGGTYSTLKVQPAELEDSGVYFCASSQTTGTYLVNEQFFGPGTRLTVL.

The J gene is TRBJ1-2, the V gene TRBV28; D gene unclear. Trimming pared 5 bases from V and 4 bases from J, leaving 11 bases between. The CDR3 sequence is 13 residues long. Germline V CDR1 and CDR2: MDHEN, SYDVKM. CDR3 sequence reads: CASSTGRTYGYTF. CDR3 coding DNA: TGTGCCAGCAGTACCGGACGGACCTATGGCTACACCTTC.

The DNA of the CDR3 is TGTGCCAGTAGCGACATGGGAGGCTCTAATGAAAAACTGTTTTTT. Translated, it gives CASSDMGGSNEKLFF. The chain links TRBV19 to TRBJ1-4; no clear D gene. The CDR3 has 15 amino acids. With 6 bases removed from V and 3 bases from J, the gap between germline ends came to 14 bases. CDR1 and CDR2 from the germline V gene are LNHDA and SQIVND (reference sequence).

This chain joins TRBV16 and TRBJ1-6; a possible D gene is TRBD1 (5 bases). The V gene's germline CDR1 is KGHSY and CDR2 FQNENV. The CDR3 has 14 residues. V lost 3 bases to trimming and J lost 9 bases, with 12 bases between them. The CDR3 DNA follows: TGTGCCAGCAGCCAGACCATGAGGGGTTCACCCCTCCACTTT. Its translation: CASSQTMRGSPLHF.

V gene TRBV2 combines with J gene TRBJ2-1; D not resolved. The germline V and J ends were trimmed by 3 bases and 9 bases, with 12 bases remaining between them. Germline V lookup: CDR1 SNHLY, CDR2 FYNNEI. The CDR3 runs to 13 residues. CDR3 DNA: TGTGCCAGCAGTGATTCCAGTGGCGCTGAGCAGTTCTTC. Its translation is CASSDSSGAEQFF.

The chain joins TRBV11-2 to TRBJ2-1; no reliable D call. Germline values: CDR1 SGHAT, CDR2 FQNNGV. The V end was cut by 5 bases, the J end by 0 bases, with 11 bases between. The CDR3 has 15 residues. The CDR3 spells CASSLLWVSYNEQFF. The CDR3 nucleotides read TGTGCCAGCAGCCTCCTTTGGGTCTCCTACAATGAGCAGTTCTTC. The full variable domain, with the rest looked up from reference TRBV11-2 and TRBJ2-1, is EAGVAQSPRYKIIEKRQSVAFWCNPISGHATLYWYQQILGQGPKLLIQFQNNGVVDDSQLPKDRFSAERLKGVDSTLKIQPAKLEDSAVYLCASSLLWVSYNEQFFGPGTRLTVL.

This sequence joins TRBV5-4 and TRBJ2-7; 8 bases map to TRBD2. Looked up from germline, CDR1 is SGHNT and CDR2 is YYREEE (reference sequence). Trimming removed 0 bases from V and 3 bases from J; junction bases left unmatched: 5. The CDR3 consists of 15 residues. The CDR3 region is CASSLDLAGGYEQYF. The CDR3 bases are TGTGCCAGCAGCTTGGACCTAGCGGGTGGCTACGAGCAGTACTTC. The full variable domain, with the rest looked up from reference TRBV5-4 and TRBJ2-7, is ETGVTQSPTHLIKTRGQQVTLRCSSQSGHNTVSWYQQALGQGPQFIFQYYREEENGRGNFPPRFSGLQFPNYSSELNVNALELDDSALYLCASSLDLAGGYEQYFGPGTRLTVT.

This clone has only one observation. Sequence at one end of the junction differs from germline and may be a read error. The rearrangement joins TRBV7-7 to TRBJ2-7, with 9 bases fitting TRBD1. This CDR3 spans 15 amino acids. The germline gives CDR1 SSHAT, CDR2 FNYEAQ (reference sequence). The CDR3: CASSLTGTGKGEQYF. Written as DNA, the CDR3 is TGTGCTAGCAGCTTAACCGGGACAGGGAAAGGCGAGCAGTACTTC.

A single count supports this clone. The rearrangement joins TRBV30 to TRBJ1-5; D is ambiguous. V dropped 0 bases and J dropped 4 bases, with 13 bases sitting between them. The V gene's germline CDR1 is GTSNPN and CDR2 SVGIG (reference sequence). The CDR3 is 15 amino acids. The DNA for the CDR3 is TGTGCCTGGAGTGTAACCGGTAACAATAATCAGCCCCAGCATTTT. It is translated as CAWSVTGNNNQPQHF.

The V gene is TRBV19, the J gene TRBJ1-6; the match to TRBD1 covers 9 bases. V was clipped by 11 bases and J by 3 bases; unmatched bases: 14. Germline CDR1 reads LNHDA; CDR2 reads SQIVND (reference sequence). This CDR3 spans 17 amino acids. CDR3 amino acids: CALTTRGQGNYNSPLHF. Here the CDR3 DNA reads TGTGCCCTGACAACAAGGGGACAGGGAAACTATAATTCACCCCTCCACTTT.

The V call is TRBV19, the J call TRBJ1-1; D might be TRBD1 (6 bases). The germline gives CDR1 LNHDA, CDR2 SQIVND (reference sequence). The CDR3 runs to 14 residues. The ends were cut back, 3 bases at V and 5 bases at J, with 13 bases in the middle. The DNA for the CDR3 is TGTGCCAGTAGTATCCCAGGGGATCGGACTGAAGCTTTCTTT. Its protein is CASSIPGDRTEAFF.

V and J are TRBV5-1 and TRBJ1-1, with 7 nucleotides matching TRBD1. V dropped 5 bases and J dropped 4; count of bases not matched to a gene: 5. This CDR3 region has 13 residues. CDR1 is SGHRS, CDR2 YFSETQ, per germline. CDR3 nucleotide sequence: TGCGCCAGCAGACCGACAGGGCTCACTGAAGCTTTCTTT. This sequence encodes CASRPTGLTEAFF.

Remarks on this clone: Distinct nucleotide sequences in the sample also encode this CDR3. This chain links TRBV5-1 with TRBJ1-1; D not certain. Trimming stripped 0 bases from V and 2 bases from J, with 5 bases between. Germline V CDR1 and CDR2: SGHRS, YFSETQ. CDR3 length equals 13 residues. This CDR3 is CASSLDRNTEAFF. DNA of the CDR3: TGCGCCAGCAGCTTGGACAGAAACACTGAAGCTTTCTTT.

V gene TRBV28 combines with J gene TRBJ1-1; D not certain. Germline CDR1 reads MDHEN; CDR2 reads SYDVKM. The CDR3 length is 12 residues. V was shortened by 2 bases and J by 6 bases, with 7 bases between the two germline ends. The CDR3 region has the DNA TGTGCCAGCAGTTTAATGGCTGCTGAAGCTTTCTTT. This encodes CASSLMAAEAFF.

The CDR3 DNA reads TGTGCCAGCACCAAAGCGGGGGATTCCTACAATGAGCAGTTCTTC. This codes for CASTKAGDSYNEQFF. This rearrangement joins TRBV28 to TRBJ2-1; 8 nucleotides align to TRBD2. Germline V gene lookup returns CDR1 MDHEN and CDR2 SYDVKM. Germline trimming cut 7 bases from V and 1 base from J; bases unmatched to any gene: 6. The CDR3 is made up of 15 amino acids.

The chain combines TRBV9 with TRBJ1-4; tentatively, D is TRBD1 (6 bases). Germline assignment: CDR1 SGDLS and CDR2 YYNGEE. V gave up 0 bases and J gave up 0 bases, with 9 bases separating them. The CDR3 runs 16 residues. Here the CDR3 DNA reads TGTGCCAGCAGCGTAGGGCAGGGGACAACTAATGAAAAACTGTTTTTT. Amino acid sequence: CASSVGQGTTNEKLFF.